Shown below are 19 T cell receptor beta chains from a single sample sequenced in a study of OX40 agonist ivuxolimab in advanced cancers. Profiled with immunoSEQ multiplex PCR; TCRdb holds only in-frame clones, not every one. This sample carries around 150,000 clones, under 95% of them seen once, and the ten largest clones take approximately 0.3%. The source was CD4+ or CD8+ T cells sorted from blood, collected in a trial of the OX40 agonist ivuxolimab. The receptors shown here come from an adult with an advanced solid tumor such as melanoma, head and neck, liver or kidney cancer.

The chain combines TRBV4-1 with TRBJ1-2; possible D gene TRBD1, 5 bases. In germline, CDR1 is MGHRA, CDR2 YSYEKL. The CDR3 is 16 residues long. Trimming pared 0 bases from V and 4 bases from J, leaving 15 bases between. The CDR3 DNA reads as TGCGCCAGCAGCCAAGATCCCCCAGGGAAAGGCTATGGCTACACCTTC. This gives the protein CASSQDPPGKGYGYTF.

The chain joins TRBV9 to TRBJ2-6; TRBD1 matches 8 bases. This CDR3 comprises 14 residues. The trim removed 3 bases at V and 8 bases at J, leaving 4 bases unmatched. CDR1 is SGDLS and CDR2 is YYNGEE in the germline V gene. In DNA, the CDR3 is TGTGCCAGCAGCGCGGACAGGGCTCCCAACGTCCTGACTTTC. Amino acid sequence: CASSADRAPNVLTF.

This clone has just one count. The CDR3 loop reads CASSQGSGRSGYGYTF. The CDR3 region has the DNA TGCGCCAGCAGCCAAGGGTCAGGGCGGTCCGGTTATGGCTACACCTTC. The chain carries TRBV4-3 and TRBJ1-2, with D possibly matching TRBD1 (5 bases). From germline, CDR1 is LGHNA and CDR2 YSLEER. Trimming removed 1 base at V and 5 bases at J, with 17 bases between. The CDR3 sequence is 16 residues long.

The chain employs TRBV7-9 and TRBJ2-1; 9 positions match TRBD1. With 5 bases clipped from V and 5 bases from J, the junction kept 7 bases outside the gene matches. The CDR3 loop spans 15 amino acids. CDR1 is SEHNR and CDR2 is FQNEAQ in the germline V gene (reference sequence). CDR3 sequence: CASSRGQGKDNEQFF. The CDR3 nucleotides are TGTGCCAGCAGCCGGGGACAGGGAAAGGACAATGAGCAGTTCTTC.

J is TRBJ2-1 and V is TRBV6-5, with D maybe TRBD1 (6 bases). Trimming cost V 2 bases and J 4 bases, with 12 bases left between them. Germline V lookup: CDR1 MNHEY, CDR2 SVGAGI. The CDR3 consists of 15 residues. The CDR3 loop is CASSYQGTTYNEQFF. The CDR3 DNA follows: TGTGCCAGCAGTTACCAGGGGACCACATACAATGAGCAGTTCTTC.

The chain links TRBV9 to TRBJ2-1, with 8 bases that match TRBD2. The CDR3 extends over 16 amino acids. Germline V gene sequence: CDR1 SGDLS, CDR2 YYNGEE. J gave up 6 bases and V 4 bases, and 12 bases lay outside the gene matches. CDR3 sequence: CASSKTLAGFGNEQFF. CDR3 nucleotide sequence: TGTGCCAGCAGCAAAACGTTAGCGGGATTCGGCAATGAGCAGTTCTTC.

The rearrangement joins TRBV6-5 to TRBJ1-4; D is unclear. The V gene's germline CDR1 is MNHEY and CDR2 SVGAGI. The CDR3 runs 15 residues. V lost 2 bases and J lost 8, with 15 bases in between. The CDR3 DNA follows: TGTGCCAGCAGTTACGGGCCCCGGATACGAGAAAAACTGTTTTTT. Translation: CASSYGPRIREKLFF.

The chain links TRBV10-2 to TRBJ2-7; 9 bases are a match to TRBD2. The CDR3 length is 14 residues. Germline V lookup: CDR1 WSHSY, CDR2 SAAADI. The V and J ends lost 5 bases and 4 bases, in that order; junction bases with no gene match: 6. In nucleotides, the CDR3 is TGCGCCAGCAGTTCGGGGACTAGCAAATACGAGCAGTACTTC. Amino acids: CASSSGTSKYEQYF.

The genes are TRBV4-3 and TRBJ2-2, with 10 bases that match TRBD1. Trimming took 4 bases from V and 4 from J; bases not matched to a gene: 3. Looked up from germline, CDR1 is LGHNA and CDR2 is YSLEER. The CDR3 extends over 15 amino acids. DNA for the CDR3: TGCGCCAGCAGCCCCGGGACAGGGGTCACCGGGGAGCTGTTTTTT. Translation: CASSPGTGVTGELFF.

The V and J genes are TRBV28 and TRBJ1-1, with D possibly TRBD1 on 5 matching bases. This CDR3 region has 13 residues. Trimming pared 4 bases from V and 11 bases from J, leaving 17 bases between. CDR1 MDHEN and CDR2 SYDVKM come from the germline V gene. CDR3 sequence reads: CASSSPQARQAFF. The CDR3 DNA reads TGTGCCAGCAGTTCTCCACAGGCTAGGCAGGCTTTCTTT.

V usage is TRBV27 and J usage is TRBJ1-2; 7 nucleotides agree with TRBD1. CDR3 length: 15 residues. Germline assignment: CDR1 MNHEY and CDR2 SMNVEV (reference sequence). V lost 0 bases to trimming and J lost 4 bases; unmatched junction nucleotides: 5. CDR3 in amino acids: CASSLSRDRAYGYTF. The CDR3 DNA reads TGTGCCAGCAGTTTATCCAGGGACAGAGCCTATGGCTACACCTTC.

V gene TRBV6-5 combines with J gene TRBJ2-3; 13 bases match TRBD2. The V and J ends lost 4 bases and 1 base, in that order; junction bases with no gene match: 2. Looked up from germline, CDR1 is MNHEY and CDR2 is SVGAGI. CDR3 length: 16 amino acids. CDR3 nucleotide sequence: TGTGCCAGCAGTTGGGGGACTAGCGGGGGCACAGATACGCAGTATTTT. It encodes CASSWGTSGGTDTQYF.

In DNA form, the CDR3 reads TGTGCCAGCACAACAGGGGCCAAAAACATTCAGTACTTC. Its translation is CASTTGAKNIQYF. The chain links TRBV28 to TRBJ2-4, with a weak D call TRBD1 (6 bases). V was clipped by 7 bases and J by 1 base, with 8 bases between them. Germline values: CDR1 MDHEN, CDR2 SYDVKM. CDR3 length equals 13 residues.

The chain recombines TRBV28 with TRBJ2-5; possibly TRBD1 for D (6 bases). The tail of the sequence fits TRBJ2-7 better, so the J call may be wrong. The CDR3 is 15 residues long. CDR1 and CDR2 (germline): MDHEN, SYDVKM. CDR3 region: CASSLLDRHRYEQYF. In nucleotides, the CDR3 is TGTGCCAGCAGTTTACTTGACAGGCACCGCTACGAGCAGTACTTC.

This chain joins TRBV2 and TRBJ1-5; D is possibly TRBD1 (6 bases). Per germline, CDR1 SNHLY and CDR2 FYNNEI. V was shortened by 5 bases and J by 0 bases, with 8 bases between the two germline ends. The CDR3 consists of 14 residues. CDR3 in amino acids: CASSRDTSNQPQHF. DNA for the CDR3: TGTGCCAGCAGTAGGGACACTAGCAATCAGCCCCAGCATTTT.

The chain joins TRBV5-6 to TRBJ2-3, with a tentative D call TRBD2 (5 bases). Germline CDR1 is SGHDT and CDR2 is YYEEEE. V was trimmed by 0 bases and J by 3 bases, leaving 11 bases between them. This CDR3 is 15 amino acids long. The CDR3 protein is CASSLGGIRTDTQYF. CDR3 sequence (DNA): TGTGCCAGCAGCTTGGGAGGGATAAGGACAGATACGCAGTATTTT.

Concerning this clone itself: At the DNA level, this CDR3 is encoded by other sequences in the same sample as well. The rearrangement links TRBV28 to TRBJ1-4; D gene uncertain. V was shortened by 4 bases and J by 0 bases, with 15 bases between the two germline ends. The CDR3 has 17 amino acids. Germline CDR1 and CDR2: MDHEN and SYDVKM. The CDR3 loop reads CASSSPLGGATNEKLFF. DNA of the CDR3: TGTGCCAGCAGTTCCCCTTTGGGTGGGGCAACTAATGAAAAACTGTTTTTT.

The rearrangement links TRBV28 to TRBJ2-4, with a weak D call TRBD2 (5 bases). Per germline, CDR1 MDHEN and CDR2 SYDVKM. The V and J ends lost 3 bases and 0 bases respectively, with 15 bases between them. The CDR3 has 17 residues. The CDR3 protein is CASSFRKSGLAKNIQYF. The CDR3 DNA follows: TGTGCCAGCAGTTTCCGGAAATCCGGACTAGCCAAAAACATTCAGTACTTC.

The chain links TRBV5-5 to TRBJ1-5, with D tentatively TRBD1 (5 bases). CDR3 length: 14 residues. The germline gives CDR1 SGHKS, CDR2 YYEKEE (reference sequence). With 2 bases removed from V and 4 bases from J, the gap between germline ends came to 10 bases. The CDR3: CASSFPGLNQPQHF. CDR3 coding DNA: TGTGCCAGCAGCTTCCCGGGACTTAATCAGCCCCAGCATTTT.